A selection of T cell receptor beta chains follows, all from one sample in a study of read filtering for tumor transcriptome and immune sequencing. In TCRdb, the reads were re-called with MiXCR into one record per CDR3 protein. The table records some 22,000 distinct CDR3 sequences, 20% of them present only once. The sequenced sample was a population of CD138-negative cells sorted from bone marrow. The receptors derive from a donor at least 40 years old with multiple myeloma. Both conserved end residues are part of each CDR3. Each record gives: D gene, clone size, J gene, V gene, CDR3 protein. D genes are given only for firm matches. Size is stated for part of the rows, as once, few or many counts, or as a class when the clone is expanded.

>NA|many|TRBJ2-7|TRBV7-8
CASAPGLIPYEQYF
>NA|once|TRBJ1-1|TRBV28
CASSLITVNTEAIF
>TRBD2|NA|TRBJ2-1|TRBV12-3/TRBV12-4
CARSLASGGGEQFF
>TRBD2|many|TRBJ2-6|TRBV7-2
CASNPLFGGRGVSGANVLTF
>NA|many|TRBJ2-1|TRBV7-9
CASSLGQGDEQFF
>TRBD1|NA|TRBJ1-3|TRBV28
CASSSYRGMISGNTIYF
>NA|NA|TRBJ1-1|TRBV3-1
CASSQTTGRQNTEAFF
>TRBD2|medium-sized|TRBJ2-1|TRBV27
CASRLRLAGLYNEQFF
>NA|many|TRBJ2-1|TRBV5-1
CASRAGGEAMSSYNEQFF
>TRBD2|many|TRBJ2-5|TRBV3-1
CASLGLVLGGGTQYF
>TRBD2|many|TRBJ2-3|TRBV9
CASSPSGTGTDTQYF
>TRBD2|many|TRBJ2-3|TRBV7-2
CASSLATLAGGPPDTQYF
>TRBD2|many|TRBJ2-1|TRBV10-1
CASSSGMVHNEQFF
>TRBD2|many|TRBJ2-7|TRBV12-3/TRBV12-4
CASSGTSGRYEQYF
>NA|many|TRBJ2-7|TRBV20-1
CSARDPQASSYEQYF
>TRBD2|many|TRBJ2-1|TRBV24-1
CATSDAGTSGNNEQFF
>TRBD2|medium-sized|TRBJ2-1|TRBV28
CASGLLMGAGSSNEQFF
>TRBD1|many|TRBJ2-3|TRBV5-1
CASSEQTGFTDTQYF
>TRBD1|many|TRBJ1-1|TRBV12-3/TRBV12-4
CASSSRPGTGGRRTEAFF
>NA|many|TRBJ1-1|TRBV12-3/TRBV12-4
CASSLHPRNTEAFF
>TRBD2|many|TRBJ2-1|TRBV11-2
CASSLGTRRYNEQFF
>TRBD2|NA|TRBJ2-1|TRBV7-9
CASSLGTSVNNEQFF
>TRBD2|many|TRBJ2-1|TRBV3-1
CASSPNKRGTSGPRYNEQFF
>TRBD1|many|TRBJ2-1|TRBV7-8
CASSLTGTGNSYNEQFF
>TRBD2|many|TRBJ2-3|TRBV6-4
CASGSGRSPDTQYF
>TRBD2|few|TRBJ2-5|TRBV7-9
CASSLPTSGQETQYF
>NA|many|TRBJ2-1|TRBV29-1
CSAGGNEQFF
>TRBD2|many|TRBJ2-1|TRBV20-1
CSATTGTSGNNEQFF
>TRBD2|once|TRBJ2-1|TRBV5-5
CASSPYIAGGPNEQFF
>TRBD1|many|TRBJ2-1|TRBV12-3/TRBV12-4
CASSLTGAHYNEQFF
>NA|many|TRBJ1-5|TRBV6-1
CASSEALSNQPQHF
>NA|many|TRBJ2-1|TRBV4-1
CASIGGSYNEQFF
>TRBD2|many|TRBJ2-2|TRBV3-1
CASSQALAGAAGELFF
>NA|many|TRBJ2-7|TRBV11-1
CASSLFGDGEQYF
>TRBD2|many|TRBJ2-5|TRBV6-6
CASRPGLAGETQYF
>TRBD1|many|TRBJ1-2|TRBV4-1
CASRRKDETLEGAGGYTF
>TRBD1|NA|TRBJ2-1|TRBV6-6
CASRHTIGTGGNEQFF
>TRBD2|NA|TRBJ2-7|TRBV19
CASSAASGPYKQYF
>NA|many|TRBJ2-1|TRBV3-1
CASRDEGSYRTEQFF
>TRBD2|NA|TRBJ2-1|TRBV7-3
CASSLLGLEYNEQFF
>TRBD2|many|TRBJ2-5|TRBV15
CATSRGISGRGETQYF
>NA|medium-sized|NA|TRBV29-1
CSVWDLETEAFF
>TRBD2|many|TRBJ2-1|TRBV2
CASTMTNSGTQFF
>NA|many|TRBJ1-1|TRBV6-6
CATCNRGGTEAFF
>TRBD1|many|TRBJ1-5|TRBV5-1
CASSTGDSNQPQHF
>TRBD1|many|TRBJ1-4|TRBV27
CASSPSPGTGGLEEKLFF
>TRBD1|NA|TRBJ1-1|TRBV2
CASRGTAPVAFF
>NA|many|TRBJ2-7|TRBV6-6
CASSYSGPRSSYEQYF
>NA|many|TRBJ2-1|TRBV7-2
CASSLRPGSSYNEQFF
>TRBD2|many|TRBJ2-1|TRBV20-1
CSARDPGASGTPEQFF
>TRBD2|medium-sized|TRBJ2-1|TRBV4-2
CASSRFGGTSGRDEQFF
>NA|many|TRBJ2-7|TRBV6-2/TRBV6-3
CASSSPGSGYEQYF